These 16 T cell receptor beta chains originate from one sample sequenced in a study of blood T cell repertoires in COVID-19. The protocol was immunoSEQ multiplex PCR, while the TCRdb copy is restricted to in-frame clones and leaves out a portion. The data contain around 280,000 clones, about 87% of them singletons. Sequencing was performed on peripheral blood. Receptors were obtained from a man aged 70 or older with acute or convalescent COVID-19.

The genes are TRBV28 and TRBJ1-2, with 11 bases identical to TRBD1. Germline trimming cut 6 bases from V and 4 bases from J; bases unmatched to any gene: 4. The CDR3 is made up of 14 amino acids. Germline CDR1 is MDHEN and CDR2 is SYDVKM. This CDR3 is CASRWTGGGYGYTF. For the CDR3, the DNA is TGTGCCAGCAGGTGGACAGGGGGCGGCTATGGCTACACCTTC.

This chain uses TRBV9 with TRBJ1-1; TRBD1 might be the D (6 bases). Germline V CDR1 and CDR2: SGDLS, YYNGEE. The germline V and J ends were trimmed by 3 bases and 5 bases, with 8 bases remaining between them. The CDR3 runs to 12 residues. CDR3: CASSATGTEAFF. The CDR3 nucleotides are TGTGCCAGCAGCGCAACAGGGACTGAAGCTTTCTTT.

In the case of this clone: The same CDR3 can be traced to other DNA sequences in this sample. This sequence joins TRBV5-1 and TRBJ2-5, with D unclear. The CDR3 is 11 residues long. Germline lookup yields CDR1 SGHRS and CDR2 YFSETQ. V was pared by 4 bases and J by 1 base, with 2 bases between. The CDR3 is CASSLQETQYF. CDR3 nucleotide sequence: TGCGCCAGCAGCCTCCAAGAGACCCAGTACTTC.

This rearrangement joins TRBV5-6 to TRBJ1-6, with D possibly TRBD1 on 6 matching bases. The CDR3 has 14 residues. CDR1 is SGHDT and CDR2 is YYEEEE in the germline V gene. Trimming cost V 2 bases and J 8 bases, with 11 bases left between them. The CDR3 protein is CASSFTGRDSPLHF. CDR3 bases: TGTGCCAGCAGCTTCACAGGGAGGGATTCACCCCTCCACTTT. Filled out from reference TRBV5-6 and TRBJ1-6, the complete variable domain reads DAGVTQSPTHLIKTRGQQVTLRCSPKSGHDTVSWYQQALGQGPQFIFQYYEEEERQRGNFPDRFSGHQFPNYSSELNVNALLLGDSALYLCASSFTGRDSPLHFGNGTRLTVT.

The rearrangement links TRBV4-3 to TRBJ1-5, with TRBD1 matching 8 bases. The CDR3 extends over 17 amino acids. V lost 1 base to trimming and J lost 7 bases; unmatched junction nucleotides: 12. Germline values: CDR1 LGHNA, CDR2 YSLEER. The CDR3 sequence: CASSQGGGQGASQPQHF. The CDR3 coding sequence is TGCGCCAGCAGCCAAGGGGGCGGCCAGGGGGCCAGCCAGCCCCAGCATTTT.

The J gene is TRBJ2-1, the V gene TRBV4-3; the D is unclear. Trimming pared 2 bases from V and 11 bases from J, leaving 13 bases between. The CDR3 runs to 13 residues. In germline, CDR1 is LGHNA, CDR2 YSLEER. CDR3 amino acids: CASSQYFLTQQFF. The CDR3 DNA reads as TGCGCCAGCAGCCAATATTTCCTAACCCAGCAGTTCTTC.

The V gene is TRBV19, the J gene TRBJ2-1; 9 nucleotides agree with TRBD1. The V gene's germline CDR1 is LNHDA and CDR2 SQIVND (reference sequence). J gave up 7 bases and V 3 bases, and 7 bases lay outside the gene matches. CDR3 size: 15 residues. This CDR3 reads CASSIAGTGTNEQFF. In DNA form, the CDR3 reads TGTGCCAGTAGTATTGCCGGGACAGGGACGAATGAGCAGTTCTTC.

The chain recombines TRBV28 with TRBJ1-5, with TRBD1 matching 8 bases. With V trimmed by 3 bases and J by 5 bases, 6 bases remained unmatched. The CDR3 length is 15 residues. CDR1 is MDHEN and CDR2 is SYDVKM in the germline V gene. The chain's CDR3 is CASSLAGQEHQPQHF. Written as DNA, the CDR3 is TGTGCCAGCAGTTTGGCGGGACAGGAGCATCAGCCCCAGCATTTT. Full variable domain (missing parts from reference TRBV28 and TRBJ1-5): DVKVTQSSRYLVKRTGEKVFLECVQDMDHENMFWYRQDPGLGLRLIYFSYDVKMKEKGDIPEGYSVSREKKERFSLILESASTNQTSMYLCASSLAGQEHQPQHFGDGTRLSIL.

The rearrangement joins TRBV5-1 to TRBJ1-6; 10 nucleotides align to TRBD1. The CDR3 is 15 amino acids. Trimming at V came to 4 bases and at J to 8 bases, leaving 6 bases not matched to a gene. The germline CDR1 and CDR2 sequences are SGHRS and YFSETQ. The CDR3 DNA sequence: TGCGCCAGCAGCGTCACCGGGACAGGGGATTCACCCCTCCACTTT. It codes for CASSVTGTGDSPLHF.

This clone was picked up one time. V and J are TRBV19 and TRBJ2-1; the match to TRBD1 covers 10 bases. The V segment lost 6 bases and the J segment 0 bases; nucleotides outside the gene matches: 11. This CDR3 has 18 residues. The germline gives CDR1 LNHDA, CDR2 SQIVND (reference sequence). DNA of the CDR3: TGTGCCAGTAGAGGGACAGGGGCGGATGGACACTCCTACAATGAGCAGTTCTTC. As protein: CASRGTGADGHSYNEQFF.

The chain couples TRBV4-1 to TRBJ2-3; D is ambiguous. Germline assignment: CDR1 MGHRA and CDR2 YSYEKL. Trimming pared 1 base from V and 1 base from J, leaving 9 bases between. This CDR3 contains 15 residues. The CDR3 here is CASSQAGSGTDTQYF. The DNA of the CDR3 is TGCGCCAGCAGCCAAGCTGGCAGCGGCACAGATACGCAGTATTTT.

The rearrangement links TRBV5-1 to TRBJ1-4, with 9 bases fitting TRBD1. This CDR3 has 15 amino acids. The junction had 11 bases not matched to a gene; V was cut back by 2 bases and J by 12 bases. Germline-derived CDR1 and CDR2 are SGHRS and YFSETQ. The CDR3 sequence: CASSLRGQGRVELFF. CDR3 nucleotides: TGCGCCAGCAGCTTAAGAGGACAGGGGCGGGTTGAACTGTTTTTT.

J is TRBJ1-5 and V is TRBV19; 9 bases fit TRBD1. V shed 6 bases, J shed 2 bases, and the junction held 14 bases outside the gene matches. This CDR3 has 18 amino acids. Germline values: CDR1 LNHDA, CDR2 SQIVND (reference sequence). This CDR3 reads CASSGDRAFDFGNQPQHF. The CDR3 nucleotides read TGTGCCAGTAGCGGGGACAGGGCTTTTGACTTTGGCAATCAGCCCCAGCATTTT.

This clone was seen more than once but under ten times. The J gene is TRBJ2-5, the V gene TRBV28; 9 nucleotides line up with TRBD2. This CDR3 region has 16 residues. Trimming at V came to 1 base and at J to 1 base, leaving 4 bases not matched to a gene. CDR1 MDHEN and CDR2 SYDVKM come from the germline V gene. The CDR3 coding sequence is TGTGCCAGCAGTTTATTGGCGGGAGGGACCCAAGAGACCCAGTACTTC. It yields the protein CASSLLAGGTQETQYF.

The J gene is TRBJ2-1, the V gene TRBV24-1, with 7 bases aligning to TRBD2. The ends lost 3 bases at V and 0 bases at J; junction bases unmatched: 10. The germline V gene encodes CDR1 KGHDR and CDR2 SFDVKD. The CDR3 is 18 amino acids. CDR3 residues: CATSDPSPLAASYNEQFF. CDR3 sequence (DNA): TGTGCCACCAGTGATCCCTCCCCCCTAGCGGCCTCCTACAATGAGCAGTTCTTC.

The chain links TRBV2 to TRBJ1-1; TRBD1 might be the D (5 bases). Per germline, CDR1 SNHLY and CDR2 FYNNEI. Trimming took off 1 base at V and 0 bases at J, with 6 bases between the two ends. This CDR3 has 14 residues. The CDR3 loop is CASSEGQLNTEAFF. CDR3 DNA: TGTGCCAGCAGTGAAGGACAGTTGAACACTGAAGCTTTCTTT.